Each of the 15 T cell receptor beta chains below was sequenced from the same sample in a study of shared clonotypes between healthy human individuals. Sequenced by immunoSEQ multiplex PCR; TCRdb stores in-frame clones only, minus some. The table shows fewer than 1 million clones, with 96% occurring only once. The naive CD8 fraction comprised CD45RO-negative cells positively selected for CCR7 and excluded terminally differentiated effector memory CD45RA+ cells. The source material was naive CD8+ T cells sorted from blood. The receptor source for this set is a man aged 25 to 40 in good health.

The V and J genes are TRBV4-1 and TRBJ1-1; no clear D. The CDR3 runs to 12 residues. Looked up from germline, CDR1 is MGHRA and CDR2 is YSYEKL. Between the trimmed V and J ends, which lost 1 base and 5 bases, there was a span of 5 bases. The CDR3 spells CASSQGPTEAFF. The CDR3 bases are TGCGCCAGCAGCCAAGGGCCAACTGAAGCTTTCTTT.

The chain has TRBV21-1 and TRBJ2-7; whether TRBD2, the table's D call, matches the DNA was not checked. TRBV21-1 is designated a pseudogene. This CDR3 has 15 amino acids. The chain's CDR3 is CASSKLVRGAYEQYF. Written as DNA, the CDR3 is TGTGCCAGCAGCAAATTAGTGCGGGGGGCCTACGAGCAGTACTTC.

The chain joins TRBV6-5 to TRBJ2-2; TRBD2 matches at 9 bases. This CDR3 has 15 residues. The J segment lost 1 base and the V segment lost 7 bases, leaving 4 bases of the junction unmatched. CDR1 is MNHEY, CDR2 SVGAGI, per germline. The CDR3 here is CASKELAGNTGELFF. CDR3 coding DNA: TGTGCCAGCAAGGAACTAGCGGGGAACACCGGGGAGCTGTTTTTT.

A single count supports this clone. This chain connects TRBV10-3 to TRBJ2-1; 9 bases are a match to TRBD2. V shed 6 bases, J shed 5 bases, and the junction held 5 bases outside the gene matches. The germline gives CDR1 ENHRY, CDR2 SYGVKD. The CDR3 is 14 amino acids. The CDR3 is CAIRMTSGDNEQFF. The CDR3 DNA is TGTGCCATCAGAATGACTAGCGGTGACAATGAGCAGTTCTTC.

The rearrangement links TRBV9 to TRBJ1-5; 7 positions agree with TRBD1. Germline lookup yields CDR1 SGDLS and CDR2 YYNGEE. The CDR3 extends over 15 amino acids. V gave up 3 bases and J gave up 0 bases; unmatched junction bases: 3. CDR3 DNA sequence: TGTGCCAGCAGCGAGGGACAGCATAGCAATCAGCCCCAGCATTTT. It translates to CASSEGQHSNQPQHF.

For the CDR3, the DNA is TGTGCCAGCAGCCAATCAGTCAGCGGGAGCCGGGAGCAGTTCTTC. Amino acids: CASSQSVSGSREQFF. V and J are TRBV7-6 and TRBJ2-1; 8 bases match TRBD2. Germline CDR1 reads SGHVS; CDR2 reads FNYEAQ. The CDR3 length is 15 residues. Unmatched junction bases numbered 13, after V lost 5 bases and J lost 10 bases.

The chain carries TRBV6-6 and TRBJ2-2; 10 bases are a match to TRBD2. CDR1 MNHNY and CDR2 SVGAGI come from the germline V gene (reference sequence). This CDR3 comprises 16 residues. V dropped 7 bases and J dropped 1; count of bases not matched to a gene: 6. The CDR3 protein is CASILWTSGNTGELFF. Here the CDR3 DNA reads TGTGCCAGCATCCTGTGGACTAGCGGGAACACCGGGGAGCTGTTTTTT.

On this clone itself: This specimen includes other DNA sequences encoding the same CDR3. The chain carries TRBV7-2 and TRBJ2-7; TRBD2 matches at 15 bases. Germline CDR1 SGHTA, CDR2 FQGNSA. This CDR3 has 15 residues. Unmatched junction bases numbered 1, after V lost 4 bases and J lost 3 bases. The CDR3 DNA reads as TGTGCCAGCAGCTCGGGACTAGCGGGAGGCTACGAGCAGTACTTC. Protein product: CASSSGLAGGYEQYF.

This rearrangement joins TRBV27 to TRBJ2-7, with D unclear. This CDR3 has 16 amino acids. Looked up from germline, CDR1 is MNHEY and CDR2 is SMNVEV (reference sequence). Trimming removed 5 bases from V and 3 bases from J, with 20 bases in between. The CDR3 nucleotides are TGTGCCAGCAGTCCATTTCCCGGGTCGATGGACTACGAGCAGTACTTC. This gives the protein CASSPFPGSMDYEQYF.

The J gene is TRBJ1-1, the V gene TRBV5-1; 9 nucleotides align to TRBD1. Unmatched junction bases numbered 10, after V lost 5 bases and J lost 2 bases. CDR3 size: 16 residues. CDR1 is SGHRS and CDR2 is YFSETQ in the germline V gene. The CDR3 sequence is CASSSSQGAFNTEAFF. The CDR3 region has the DNA TGCGCCAGCAGTTCCTCACAGGGGGCGTTTAACACTGAAGCTTTCTTT.

This clone was observed once. V usage is TRBV28 and J usage is TRBJ2-1; D remains unclear. The CDR3 is made up of 11 amino acids. V was shortened by 5 bases and J by 9 bases, with 8 bases between the two germline ends. The germline CDR1 and CDR2 sequences are MDHEN and SYDVKM. This CDR3 is CASSPTSEQFF. CDR3 nucleotides: TGTGCCAGCAGTCCAACTTCTGAGCAGTTCTTC. The variable domain in full, completed from reference TRBV28 and TRBJ2-1, reads DVKVTQSSRYLVKRTGEKVFLECVQDMDHENMFWYRQDPGLGLRLIYFSYDVKMKEKGDIPEGYSVSREKKERFSLILESASTNQTSMYLCASSPTSEQFFGPGTRLTVL.

The rearrangement joins TRBV15 to TRBJ2-1, with TRBD2 matching over 11 bases. Trimming removed 4 bases from V and 4 bases from J; junction bases left unmatched: 3. Germline CDR1 LNHNV, CDR2 YYDKDF (reference sequence). This CDR3 has 15 amino acids. Written as DNA, the CDR3 is TGTGCCACCAGCAAGACTAGCGGGGATTACAATGAGCAGTTCTTC. It is translated as CATSKTSGDYNEQFF.

The rearrangement joins TRBV4-1 to TRBJ1-2; a possible D gene is TRBD1 (5 bases). Germline V gene data show CDR1 as MGHRA and CDR2 as YSYEKL. Trimming took off 1 base at V and 8 bases at J, with 23 bases between the two ends. CDR3 length: 17 amino acids. DNA for the CDR3: TGCGCCAGCAGCCAAGTCCAACAGTGGCCTGCGGGGGACGGCTACACCTTC. The encoded protein is CASSQVQQWPAGDGYTF.

The chain employs TRBV12-5 and TRBJ2-4; D could derive from TRBD1 or TRBD2 (5 bases each). The V end lost 1 base, the J end lost 5 bases, and 9 bases lay between the germline ends. This CDR3 is 14 amino acids long. Germline CDR1 and CDR2: LGHNT and FRNRAP. Here the CDR3 DNA reads TGTGCTAGTGGTTTGGGGGGGTTGGAAAACATTCAGTACTTC. Translated, it gives CASGLGGLENIQYF.

Worth noting for this clone: At one boundary the junction diverges from the germline segment, which might be a read error. The genes are TRBV19 and TRBJ1-1, with D unclear. This CDR3 has 11 residues. The germline V gene has CDR1 LNHDA and CDR2 SQIVND (reference sequence). The CDR3 DNA sequence: TGTGCCAGTAGTATTGGTCGGAGCTATAGCTTT. Encoded protein: CASSIGRSYSF.